The clone carrying this T cell receptor beta chain has ten or more counts. The antigen is undetermined. The investigators amplified TCR beta CDR3 regions from RNA transcripts. The HTBI set primed first-round TCR CDR3 RT-PCR. MiXCR was run by TCRdb on the multiplex PCR reads, yielding one entry per CDR3 protein. The data contain 350,000 to 400,000 distinct CDR3 sequences, approximately 19% of them singletons. Germline V gene sequence: CDR1 SGHAT, CDR2 FQNNGV. V was clipped by 5 bases and J by 4 bases; unmatched bases: 8. The length of the CDR3 is 16 residues. This specimen belongs to a study of T cells in Graves' hyperthyroidism and ophthalmopathy. Study results and limitations: Stable hyperthyroidism and ophthalmopathy were separated using 13 V-J signatures. Ophthalmopathy got predicted by the model a median around 6.6 months before its onset. The majority of expanded thyroid clonotypes above 0.001 also appeared in blood.

Calling Graves' hyperthyroidism stable meant ophthalmopathy did not progress within 18 months. Input material: blood. This chain links TRBV11-2 with TRBJ2-5, with 12 bases aligning to TRBD2. This TCR derives from a woman aged 18-35 years with Graves' hyperthyroidism. CDR3 in amino acids: CASSQNILAGGETQYF. DNA of the CDR3: TGTGCCAGCAGCCAAAACATACTAGCGGGGGGAGAGACCCAGTACTTC.